The present TCR beta chain was sequenced within a study of TIL therapy for anti-PD-1-resistant metastatic lung cancer. This was the immunoSEQ v3 assay. Generated by immunoSEQ multiplex PCR, the TCRdb table keeps only in-frame clones and is missing some. The table records 50,000 to 60,000 clones, over 65% of them present only once. The junction had 9 bases not matched to a gene; V was cut back by 5 bases and J by 8 bases. CDR1 and CDR2 (germline): SNHLY, FYNNEI. The CDR3 is 15 amino acids. As for time point: pre-treatment sample, taken before nivolumab and TIL therapy. Tumor tissue came from excised metastases, mostly pleural nodules or supraclavicular lymph nodes.

This chain connects TRBV2 to TRBJ2-3, with 11 bases fitting TRBD2. This TCR derives from a person between 30 and 79 years old with non-small cell lung cancer. The sequencing used tumor tissue, collected at baseline. The CDR3: CASSRLAGGPGTQYF. CDR3 coding DNA: TGTGCCAGCAGTCGGTTAGCGGGGGGGCCAGGTACGCAGTATTTT.